This T cell receptor (beta chain) was recorded in a study of T-cell reconstitution after alpha-beta-depleted transplantation in children. V was cut by 4 bases and J by 4 bases, with 13 bases left in between. The CDR3 totals 14 residues. Germline V gives CDR1 SEHNR, CDR2 FQNEAQ (reference sequence). Unique molecular identifiers featured in how the TCRbeta library was prepared. TCRdb recomputed calls from the PCR reads with MiXCR, one row per CDR3 protein. The sample has around 600,000 distinct CDR3 sequences; 16% are singletons. This chain uses TRBV7-9 with TRBJ1-2; D may be TRBD1 (5 bases). This TCR was recovered from a human donor who donated a stem cell graft to a child with acute myeloid leukemia. The sequences come from PBMCs from the stem cell graft donor, collected from the stem cell graft. DNA of the CDR3: TGTGCCAGCAGCTCATCGGGACCGACCTATGGCTACACCTTC. It translates to CASSSSGPTYGYTF.